The 10 T cell receptor beta chains below all came from one sample that was sequenced in a study of T cell responses to AZD1222 COVID-19 vaccine. TCRdb's copy holds only in-frame clones and misses some; the assay was immunoSEQ multiplex PCR. The sample consists of over 150,000 clones, about 88% of them appearing once. Specimen: peripheral blood, collected on day 0 of AZD1222 vaccination. All receptors derive from an adult in good health.

The chain joins TRBV7-8 to TRBJ1-6, with a tentative D call TRBD1 (6 bases). V was clipped by 0 bases and J by 0 bases, with 18 bases between them. The CDR3 runs to 20 residues. CDR1 SGHVS and CDR2 FQNEAQ come from the germline V gene. This CDR3 is CASSLAKRDTSSSYNSPLHF. CDR3 nucleotides: TGTGCCAGCAGCTTAGCGAAGAGGGACACAAGTAGCTCCTATAATTCACCCCTCCACTTT.

This clone was counted a single time. The chain carries TRBV7-2 and TRBJ2-1; 7 bases line up with TRBD2. CDR1 and CDR2 (germline): SGHTA, FQGNSA. The CDR3 runs to 15 residues. With 0 bases clipped from V and 9 bases from J, the junction kept 8 bases outside the gene matches. The DNA of the CDR3 is TGTGCCAGCAGCTTAGCGCCTAGCGGCATAGCTGAGCAGTTCTTC. It translates to CASSLAPSGIAEQFF.

This clone has only one observation. The rearrangement joins TRBV27 to TRBJ1-2, with TRBD1 identical over 8 bases. The CDR3 spans 15 residues. Germline assignment: CDR1 MNHEY and CDR2 SMNVEV (reference sequence). The J segment lost 5 bases and the V segment lost 5 bases, leaving 10 bases of the junction unmatched. The CDR3 DNA is TGTGCCAGCAGTCCCGCGGGACAGGTGTTATATGGCTACACCTTC. Translation gives CASSPAGQVLYGYTF.

As DNA, the CDR3 is TGTGCCAGCAGGATCCAGGGAGATAATTCACCCCTCCACTTT. Its protein is CASRIQGDNSPLHF. J is TRBJ1-6 and V is TRBV7-2, with D perhaps TRBD1 (5 bases). Trimming pared 6 bases from V and 5 bases from J, leaving 11 bases between. This CDR3 has 14 amino acids. Germline values: CDR1 SGHTA, CDR2 FQGNSA.

The chain recombines TRBV4-1 with TRBJ2-7, with D unclear. V was shortened by 6 bases and J by 0 bases, with 9 bases between the two germline ends. This CDR3 is built from 13 residues. Per germline, CDR1 MGHRA and CDR2 YSYEKL. CDR3 in DNA: TGCGCCAGCAGTTTAGCAGTCTCCTACGAGCAGTACTTC. Protein product: CASSLAVSYEQYF.

The chain recombines TRBV5-1 with TRBJ2-7; D unresolved. V lost 4 bases to trimming and J lost 0 bases, with 17 bases between them. The germline gives CDR1 SGHRS, CDR2 YFSETQ. The CDR3 length is 16 residues. The CDR3 reads CASSARSGRSSYEQYF. The CDR3 region has the DNA TGCGCCAGCAGCGCGAGGAGTGGCAGAAGCTCCTACGAGCAGTACTTC.

This clone has a single count. This chain uses TRBV5-1 with TRBJ2-3; D is unresolved. The CDR3 loop spans 14 amino acids. Trimming took 3 bases from V and 2 from J, leaving 10 bases between them. The germline CDR1 and CDR2 sequences are SGHRS and YFSETQ. CDR3 in DNA: TGCGCCAGCAGCTCGGCCGGCTACACAGATACGCAGTATTTT. It encodes CASSSAGYTDTQYF.

This chain connects TRBV29-1 to TRBJ1-1; no clear D gene. The CDR3 contains 14 residues. Germline CDR1 is SQVTM and CDR2 is ANQGSEA. Trimming pared 4 bases from V and 4 bases from J, leaving 16 bases between. Here the CDR3 reads CSVVIGNGGTEAFF. CDR3 sequence (DNA): TGCAGCGTTGTAATAGGGAATGGCGGCACTGAAGCTTTCTTT.

This sequence joins TRBV3-1 (or the pseudogene TRBV3-2) and TRBJ2-2, with D possibly being TRBD2 (5 bases). The germline gives CDR1 LGHDT, CDR2 YNNKEL (reference sequence). The CDR3 length is 17 residues. V was trimmed by 3 bases and J by 13 bases, leaving 27 bases between them. CDR3 nucleotide sequence: TGTGCCAGCAGCCAGGGAGCCATCCAAGGGCCGACGGAGTGGCTGTTTTTT. This translates into CASSQGAIQGPTEWLFF.

This clone was counted only a few times. The chain joins TRBV4-3 to TRBJ2-7; D assignment may be TRBD1 or TRBD2 (6 bases each). The V gene lost 0 bases and the J gene lost 1 base, with 10 bases spanning the gap. The CDR3 extends over 15 amino acids. Germline CDR1 and CDR2: LGHNA and YSLEER. CDR3 sequence: CASSQERGVSYEQYF. The DNA of the CDR3 is TGCGCCAGCAGCCAAGAAAGGGGGGTGTCCTACGAGCAGTACTTC.